This entry describes one TCR beta chain. The CDR3 consists of 15 residues. Germline CDR1 reads MNHEY; CDR2 reads SMNVEV (reference sequence). The V end was cut by 5 bases, the J end by 5 bases, with 18 bases between. Isolated RNA was reverse transcribed in full, so expressed TCRB transcripts were sequenced. The repertoire was sequenced with immunoSEQ multiplex PCR; TCRdb's copy has only in-frame clones and lacks some. The sample has about 220,000 clones; 11% are singletons. The source of the sample is a study of beta chain features in type 1 diabetes. The chain joins TRBV27 to TRBJ1-1; D not certain. This receptor was identified in a man aged 18 to 35 in good health. The sequenced material came from central memory CD4+ T cells from blood. The DNA for the CDR3 is TGTGCCAGCAGTCCACATCAAGGACGCGGAACTGAAGCTTTCTTT. Translated: CASSPHQGRGTEAFF.